This T cell receptor (beta chain) appears in the sequencing data of a study of T cell responses to AZD1222 COVID-19 vaccine. Deletions cut 4 bases from V and 1 base from J, with 20 bases between. The germline V gene has CDR1 MDHEN and CDR2 SYDVKM. The CDR3 has 18 amino acids. Study findings and constraints: Repertoire sampling was restricted to post-peak T cell response timepoints. Two AZD1222 doses significantly raised spike-specific TCR breadth and depth over controls.

As regards this clone: The target antigen is unknown.

Using immunoSEQ multiplex PCR, the repertoire was profiled, and TCRdb retains in-frame clones only, with some absent. The data contain some 150,000 clones, approximately 91% of them singletons. The clonotype originates from an adult who had recovered from COVID-19. The chain combines TRBV28 with TRBJ1-5; possibly TRBD1 for D (6 bases). The starting material was peripheral blood, obtained after recovery from COVID-19. The CDR3 reads CASSSGQGLSWSNQPQHF. In nucleotides, the CDR3 is TGTGCCAGCAGTTCTGGGCAGGGGCTTTCGTGGAGCAATCAGCCCCAGCATTTT.